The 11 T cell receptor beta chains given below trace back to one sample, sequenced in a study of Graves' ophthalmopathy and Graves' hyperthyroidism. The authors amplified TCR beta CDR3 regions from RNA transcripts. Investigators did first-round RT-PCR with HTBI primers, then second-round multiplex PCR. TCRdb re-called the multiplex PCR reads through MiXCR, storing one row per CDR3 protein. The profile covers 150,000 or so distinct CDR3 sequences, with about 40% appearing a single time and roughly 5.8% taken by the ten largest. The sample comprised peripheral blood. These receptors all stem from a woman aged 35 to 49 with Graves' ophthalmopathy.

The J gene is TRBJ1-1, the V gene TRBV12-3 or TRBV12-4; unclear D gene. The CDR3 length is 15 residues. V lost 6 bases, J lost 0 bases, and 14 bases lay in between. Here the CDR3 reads CASRTSAVMNTEAFF. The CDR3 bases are TGTGCCAGCAGAACCTCGGCAGTAATGAACACTGAAGCTTTCTTT.

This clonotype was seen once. The DNA of the CDR3 is TGTGCCATCAGCCCGGACAGGGGGCATGAGCAGTACTTC. Protein product: CAISPDRGHEQYF. The rearrangement links TRBV10-3 to TRBJ2-7; 11 nucleotides match TRBD1. The CDR3 has 13 amino acids. V dropped 6 bases and J dropped 7; count of bases not matched to a gene: 5. Germline V CDR1 and CDR2: ENHRY, SYGVKD.

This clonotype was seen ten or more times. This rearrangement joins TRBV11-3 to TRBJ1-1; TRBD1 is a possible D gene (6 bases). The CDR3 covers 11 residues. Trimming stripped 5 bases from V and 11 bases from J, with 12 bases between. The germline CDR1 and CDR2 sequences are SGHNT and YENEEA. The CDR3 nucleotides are TGTGCCAGCAGCCTAGGACAGCAGGCTTTCTTT. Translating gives CASSLGQQAFF.

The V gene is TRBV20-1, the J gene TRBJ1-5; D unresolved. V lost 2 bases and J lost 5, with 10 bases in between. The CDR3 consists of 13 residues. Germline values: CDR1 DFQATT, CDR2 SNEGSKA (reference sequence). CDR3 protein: CSARYGVHQPQHF. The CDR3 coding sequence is TGCAGTGCTAGATACGGGGTACATCAGCCCCAGCATTTT.

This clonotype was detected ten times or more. CDR3 sequence reads: CASSLGAGLDTEAFF. CDR3 bases: TGCGCCAGCAGCTTGGGGGCAGGGCTAGACACTGAAGCTTTCTTT. The chain has TRBV5-1 and TRBJ1-1; perhaps TRBD1 as D (5 bases). The CDR3 loop spans 15 amino acids. V lost 0 bases, J lost 3 bases, and 12 bases lay in between. Germline assignment: CDR1 SGHRS and CDR2 YFSETQ.

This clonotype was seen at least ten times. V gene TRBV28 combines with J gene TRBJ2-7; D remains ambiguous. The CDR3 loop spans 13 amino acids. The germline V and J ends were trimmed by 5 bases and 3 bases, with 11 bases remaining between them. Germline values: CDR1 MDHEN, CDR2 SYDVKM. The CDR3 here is CASSPPFGYEQYF. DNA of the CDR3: TGTGCCAGCAGTCCCCCCTTTGGCTACGAGCAGTACTTC.

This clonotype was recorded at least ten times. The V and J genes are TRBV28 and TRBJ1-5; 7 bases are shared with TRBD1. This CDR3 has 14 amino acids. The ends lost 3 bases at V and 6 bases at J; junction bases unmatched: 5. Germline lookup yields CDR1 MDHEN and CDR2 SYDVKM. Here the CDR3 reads CASSLLQGTQPQHF. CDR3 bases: TGTGCCAGCAGTTTGTTACAGGGGACTCAGCCCCAGCATTTT.

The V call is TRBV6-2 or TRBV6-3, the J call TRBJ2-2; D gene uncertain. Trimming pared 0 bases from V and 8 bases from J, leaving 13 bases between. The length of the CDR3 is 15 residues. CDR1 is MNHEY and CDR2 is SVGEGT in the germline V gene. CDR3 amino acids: CASSYSSQGVGELFF. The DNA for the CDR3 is TGTGCCAGCAGTTACTCGAGTCAAGGTGTAGGGGAGCTGTTTTTT.

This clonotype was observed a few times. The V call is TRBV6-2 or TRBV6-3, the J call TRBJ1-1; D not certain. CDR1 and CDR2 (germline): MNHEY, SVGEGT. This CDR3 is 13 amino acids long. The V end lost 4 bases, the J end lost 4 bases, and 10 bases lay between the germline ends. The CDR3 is CASSFGLSTEAFF. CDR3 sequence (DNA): TGTGCCAGCAGTTTTGGGCTGAGCACTGAAGCTTTCTTT.

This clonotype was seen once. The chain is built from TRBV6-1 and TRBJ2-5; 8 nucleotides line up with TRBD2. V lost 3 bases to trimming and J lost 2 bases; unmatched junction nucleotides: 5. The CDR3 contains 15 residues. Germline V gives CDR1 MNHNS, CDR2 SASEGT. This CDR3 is CASSESSGNQETQYF. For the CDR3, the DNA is TGTGCCAGCAGTGAGAGTAGCGGGAATCAAGAGACCCAGTACTTC.

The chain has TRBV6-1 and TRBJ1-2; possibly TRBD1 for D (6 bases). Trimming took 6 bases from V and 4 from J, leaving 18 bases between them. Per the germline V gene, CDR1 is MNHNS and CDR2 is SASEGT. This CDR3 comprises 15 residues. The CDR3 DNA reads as TGTGCCAGCAGGCATAATTCGCGGGACATCTATGGCTACACCTTC. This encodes CASRHNSRDIYGYTF.